This T cell receptor (beta chain) came from a study of blood T cell repertoires in COVID-19. Study-level background: COVID-19 samples from acute and convalescent phases originated in the United States, Italy and Spain.

CDR1 is LGHDT, CDR2 YNNKEL, per germline (reference sequence). CDR3 length: 15 amino acids. J was trimmed by 7 bases and V by 4 bases; bases with no gene match: 8. Per the original data handling: Cell counts per sample came from amplifying reference gene primers. Profiled with immunoSEQ multiplex PCR; TCRdb holds only in-frame clones, not every one. V, J and clone size derive from that table, while D and trimming were established from the DNA sequence. This table has about 400,000 clones, around 90% appearing once. The receptor comes from a man aged 40-49 years with acute or convalescent COVID-19. This rearrangement joins TRBV3-1 (or the pseudogene TRBV3-2) to TRBJ2-3, with 10 positions matching TRBD2. The sample comprised peripheral blood. CDR3 protein: CASSPIGSGRNTQYF. The DNA for the CDR3 is TGTGCCAGCAGCCCAATCGGTAGCGGGAGGAATACGCAGTATTTT.